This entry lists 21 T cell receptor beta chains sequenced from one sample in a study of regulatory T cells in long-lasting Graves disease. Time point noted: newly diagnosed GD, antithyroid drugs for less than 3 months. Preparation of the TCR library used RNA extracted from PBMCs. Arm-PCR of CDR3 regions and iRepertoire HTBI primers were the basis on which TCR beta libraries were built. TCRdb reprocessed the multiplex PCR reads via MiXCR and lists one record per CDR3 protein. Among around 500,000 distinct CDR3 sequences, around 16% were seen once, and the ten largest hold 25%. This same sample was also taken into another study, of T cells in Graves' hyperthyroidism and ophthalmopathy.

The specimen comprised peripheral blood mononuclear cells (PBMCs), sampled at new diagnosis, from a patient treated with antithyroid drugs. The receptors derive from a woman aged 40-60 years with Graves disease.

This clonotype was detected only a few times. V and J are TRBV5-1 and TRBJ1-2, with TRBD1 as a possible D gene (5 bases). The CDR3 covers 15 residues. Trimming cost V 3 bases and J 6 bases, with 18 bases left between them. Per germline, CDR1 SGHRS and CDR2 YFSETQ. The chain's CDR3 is CASSSEGRAMDGYTF. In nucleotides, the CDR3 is TGCGCCAGCAGCTCGGAGGGCAGGGCGATGGATGGCTACACCTTC.

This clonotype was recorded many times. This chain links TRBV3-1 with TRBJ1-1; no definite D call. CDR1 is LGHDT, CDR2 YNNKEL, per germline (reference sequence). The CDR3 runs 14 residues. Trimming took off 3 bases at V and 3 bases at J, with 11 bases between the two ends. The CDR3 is CASSQRVRDTEAFF. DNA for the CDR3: TGTGCCAGCAGCCAGAGGGTGAGGGACACTGAAGCTTTCTTT.

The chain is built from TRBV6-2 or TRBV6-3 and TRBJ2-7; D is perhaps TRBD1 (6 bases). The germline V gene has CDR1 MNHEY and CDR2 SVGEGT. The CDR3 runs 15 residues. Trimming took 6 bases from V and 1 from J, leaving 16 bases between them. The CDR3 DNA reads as TGTGCCAGCAGCCTACAGGGAATATCTTCCTACGAGCAGTACTTC. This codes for CASSLQGISSYEQYF.

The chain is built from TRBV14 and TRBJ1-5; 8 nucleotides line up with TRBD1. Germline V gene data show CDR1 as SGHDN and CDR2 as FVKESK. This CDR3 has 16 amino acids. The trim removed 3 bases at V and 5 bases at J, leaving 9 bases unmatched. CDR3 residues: CASSQGGQGAYQPQHF. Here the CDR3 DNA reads TGTGCCAGCAGCCAGGGGGGGCAGGGGGCTTATCAGCCCCAGCATTTT.

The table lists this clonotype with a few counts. In DNA form, the CDR3 reads TGTGCCAGCAGTTATTCGTTCCCCCGAGTAAGCTCTGGAAACACCATATATTTT. Protein: CASSYSFPRVSSGNTIYF. The chain combines TRBV6-5 with TRBJ1-3; D gene uncertain. Trimming shortened V by 3 bases and J by 0 bases, and 18 bases separated the two germline ends. This CDR3 is built from 18 residues. Germline V gene sequence: CDR1 MNHEY, CDR2 SVGAGI.

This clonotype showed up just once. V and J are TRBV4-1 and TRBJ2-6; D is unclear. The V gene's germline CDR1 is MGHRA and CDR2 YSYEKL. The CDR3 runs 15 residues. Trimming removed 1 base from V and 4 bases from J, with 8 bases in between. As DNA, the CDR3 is TGCGCCAGCAGCCAAGGGACCCGGGGGGCCAACGTCCTGACTTTC. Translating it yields CASSQGTRGANVLTF.

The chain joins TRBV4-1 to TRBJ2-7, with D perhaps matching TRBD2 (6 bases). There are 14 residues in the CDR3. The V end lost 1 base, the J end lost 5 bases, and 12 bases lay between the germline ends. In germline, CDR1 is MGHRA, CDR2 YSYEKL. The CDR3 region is CASSQVGGIDEQYF. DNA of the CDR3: TGCGCCAGCAGCCAAGTCGGAGGGATCGACGAGCAGTACTTC.

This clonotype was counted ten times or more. The CDR3 sequence is CAISDPLVTSTDTQYF. Written as DNA, the CDR3 is TGTGCCATCAGTGACCCGCTAGTCACCAGCACAGATACGCAGTATTTT. The rearrangement uses TRBV10-3 and TRBJ2-3; D gene uncertain. Trimming removed 3 bases at V and 0 bases at J, with 13 bases between. The germline V gene encodes CDR1 ENHRY and CDR2 SYGVKD. CDR3 length equals 16 residues.

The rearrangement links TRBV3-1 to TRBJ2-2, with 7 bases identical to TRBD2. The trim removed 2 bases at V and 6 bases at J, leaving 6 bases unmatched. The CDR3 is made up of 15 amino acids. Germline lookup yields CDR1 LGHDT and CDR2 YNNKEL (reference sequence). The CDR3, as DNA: TGTGCCAGCAGCCAACGGGGAGGGACCGCCGGGGAGCTGTTTTTT. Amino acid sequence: CASSQRGGTAGELFF.

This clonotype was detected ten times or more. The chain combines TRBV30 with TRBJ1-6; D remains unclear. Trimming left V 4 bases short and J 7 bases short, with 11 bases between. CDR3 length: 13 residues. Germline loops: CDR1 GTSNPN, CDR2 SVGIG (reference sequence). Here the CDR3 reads CAWTDGLNSPLHF. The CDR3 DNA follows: TGTGCCTGGACGGACGGCTTGAATTCACCCCTCCACTTT.

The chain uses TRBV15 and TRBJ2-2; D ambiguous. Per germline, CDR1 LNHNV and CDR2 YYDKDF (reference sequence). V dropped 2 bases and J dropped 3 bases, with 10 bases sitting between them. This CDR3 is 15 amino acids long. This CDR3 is CATSRPHSDTGELFF. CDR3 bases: TGTGCCACCAGCAGACCTCATTCGGACACCGGGGAGCTGTTTTTT.

CDR3: CASSQALDSYNEQFF. The CDR3 coding sequence is TGCGCCAGCAGCCAAGCCCTAGACAGTTACAATGAGCAGTTCTTC. This chain joins TRBV4-1 and TRBJ2-1; weak D call: TRBD1 (5 bases). CDR1 is MGHRA and CDR2 is YSYEKL in the germline V gene. V gave up 1 base and J gave up 4 bases, with 11 bases separating them. This CDR3 spans 15 amino acids.

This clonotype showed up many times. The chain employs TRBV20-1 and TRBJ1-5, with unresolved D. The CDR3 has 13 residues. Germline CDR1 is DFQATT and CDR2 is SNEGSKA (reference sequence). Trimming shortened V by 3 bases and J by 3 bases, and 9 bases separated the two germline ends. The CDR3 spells CSAREGPNQPQHF. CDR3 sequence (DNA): TGCAGTGCTAGGGAAGGGCCCAATCAGCCCCAGCATTTT.

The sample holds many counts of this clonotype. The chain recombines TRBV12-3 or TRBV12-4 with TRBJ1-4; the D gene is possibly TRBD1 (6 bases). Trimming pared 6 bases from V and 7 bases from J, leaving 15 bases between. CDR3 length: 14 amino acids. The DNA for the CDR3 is TGTGCCAGCAGACGAAACAGGGCGGGTGAAAAACTGTTTTTT. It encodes CASRRNRAGEKLFF.

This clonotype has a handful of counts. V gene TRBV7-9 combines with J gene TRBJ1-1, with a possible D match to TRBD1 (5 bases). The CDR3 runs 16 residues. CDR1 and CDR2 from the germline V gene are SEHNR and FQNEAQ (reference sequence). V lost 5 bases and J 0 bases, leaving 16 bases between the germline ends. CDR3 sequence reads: CASSPRTGQMNTEAFF. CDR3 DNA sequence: TGTGCCAGCAGCCCCCGAACAGGCCAAATGAACACTGAAGCTTTCTTT.

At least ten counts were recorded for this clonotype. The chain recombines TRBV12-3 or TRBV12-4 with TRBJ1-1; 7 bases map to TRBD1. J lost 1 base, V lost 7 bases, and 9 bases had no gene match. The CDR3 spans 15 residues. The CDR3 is CASNRGGLPNTEAFF. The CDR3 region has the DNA TGTGCCAGCAACCGAGGGGGCCTACCGAACACTGAAGCTTTCTTT.

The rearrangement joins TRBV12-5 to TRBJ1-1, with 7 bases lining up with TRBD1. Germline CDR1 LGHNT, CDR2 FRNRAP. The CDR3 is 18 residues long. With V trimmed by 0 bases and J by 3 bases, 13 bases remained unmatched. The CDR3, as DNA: TGTGCTAGTGGTTTGGTACGAGGGGGCGGGGGGGGACACACTGAAGCTTTCTTT. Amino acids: CASGLVRGGGGGHTEAFF.

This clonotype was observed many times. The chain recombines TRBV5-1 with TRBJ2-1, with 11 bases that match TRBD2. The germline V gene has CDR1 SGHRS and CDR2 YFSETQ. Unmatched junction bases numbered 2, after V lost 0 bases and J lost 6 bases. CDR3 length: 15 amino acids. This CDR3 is CASSLELAGVNEQFF. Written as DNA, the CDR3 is TGCGCCAGCAGCTTGGAACTAGCGGGGGTCAATGAGCAGTTCTTC.

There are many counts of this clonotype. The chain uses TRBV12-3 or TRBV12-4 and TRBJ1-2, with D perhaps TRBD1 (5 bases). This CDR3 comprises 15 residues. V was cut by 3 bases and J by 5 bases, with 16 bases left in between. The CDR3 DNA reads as TGTGCCAGCAGTTTGGGACCTCAGAGGGGTTATGGCTACACCTTC. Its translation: CASSLGPQRGYGYTF.

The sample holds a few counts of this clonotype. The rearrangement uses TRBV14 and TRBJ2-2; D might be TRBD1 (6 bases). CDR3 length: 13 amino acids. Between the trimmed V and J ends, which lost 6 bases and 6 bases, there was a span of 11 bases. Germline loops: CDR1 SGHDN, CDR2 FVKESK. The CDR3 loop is CASRPRQAGELFF. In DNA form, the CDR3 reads TGTGCCAGCAGACCCCGACAGGCCGGGGAGCTGTTTTTT.

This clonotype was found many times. The CDR3 protein is CSGGGGLGIEAFF. The CDR3 DNA follows: TGCAGTGGGGGCGGAGGGTTAGGGATTGAAGCTTTCTTT. The V gene is TRBV20-1, the J gene TRBJ1-1, with D possibly being TRBD1 (5 bases). Trimming took off 7 bases at V and 7 bases at J, with 19 bases between the two ends. Germline CDR1 DFQATT, CDR2 SNEGSKA (reference sequence). The CDR3 contains 13 residues.